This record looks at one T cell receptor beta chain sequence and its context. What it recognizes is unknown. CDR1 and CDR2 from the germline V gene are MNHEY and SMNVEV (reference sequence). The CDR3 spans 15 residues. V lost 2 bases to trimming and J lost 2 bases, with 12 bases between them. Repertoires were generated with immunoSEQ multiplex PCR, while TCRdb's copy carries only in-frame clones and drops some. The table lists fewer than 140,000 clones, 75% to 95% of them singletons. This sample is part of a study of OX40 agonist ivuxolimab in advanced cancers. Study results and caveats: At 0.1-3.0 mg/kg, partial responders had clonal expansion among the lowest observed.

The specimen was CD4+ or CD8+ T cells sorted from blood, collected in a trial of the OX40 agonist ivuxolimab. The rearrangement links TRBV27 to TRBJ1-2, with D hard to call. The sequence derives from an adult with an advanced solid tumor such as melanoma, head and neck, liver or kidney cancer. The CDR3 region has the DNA TGTGCCAGCAGTTTAGACACGCACCTCAACTATGGCTACACCTTC. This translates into CASSLDTHLNYGYTF.